These T cell receptor beta chains were read from a single sample in a study of blood T cell repertoires in COVID-19. Using immunoSEQ multiplex PCR, the repertoire was profiled, and TCRdb retains in-frame clones only, with some absent. Of 15,000 to 17,000 clones detected, roughly 86% appear once; the ten largest clones hold around 50%. The sequenced sample consisted of peripheral blood. The receptors shown here come from a man aged 55 to 70 with acute or convalescent COVID-19. Each CDR3 is given with its conserved first and last residue. D genes are given only for firm matches. Size tells how often a clone was seen (once, few, many) or the class of an expanded clone, and some rows leave it out.

abundance | d_gene | j_gene | v_gene | CDR3nt | CDR3aa
once | - | TRBJ1-4 | TRBV18 | TGTGCCAGCTCACCAATACCGACAGGCTCAAATGAAAAACTGTTTTTT | CASSPIPTGSNEKLFF
- | - | TRBJ2-5 | TRBV18 | TGTGCCAGCTCACCACAGCAGGGGCGGGAGGAGACCCAGTACTTC | CASSPQQGREETQYF
- | - | TRBJ2-7 | TRBV7-9 | TGTGCCAGCAGCTCCTTCCTCCCTCCCAGCGAGCAGTACTTC | CASSSFLPPSEQYF
- | TRBD1 | TRBJ2-5 | TRBV11-2 | TGTGCCAGCAGCTCCGGGACAGGGATGGTGGGAGAGACCCAGTACTTC | CASSSGTGMVGETQYF
- | - | TRBJ1-1 | TRBV5-1 | TGCGCCAGCAGCTCATATGACTCGAACACTGAAGCTTTCTTT | CASSSYDSNTEAFF
- | - | TRBJ2-5 | TRBV3-1/TRBV3-2 | TGTGCCACCGGAGGGGCGGGAACATGGGAGACCCAGTACTTC | CATGGAGTWETQYF
once | TRBD1 | TRBJ1-5 | TRBV3-1/TRBV3-2 | TGTGCCAGCAGCCCAGGGGGTTCTCAGCCCCAGCATTTT | CASSPGGSQPQHF
- | - | TRBJ1-4 | TRBV4-2 | TGTGCCAGCAGTCAGATCCCGGGTCTTAATGAAAAACTGTTTTTT | CASSQIPGLNEKLFF
- | TRBD2 | TRBJ2-7 | TRBV30 | TGTGCCGGGCAGCGGGAGGGGGCCGCTATCCGTTTCCCATACGAGCAGTACTTC | CAGQREGAAIRFPYEQYF
- | - | TRBJ2-1 | TRBV19 | TGTGCCAGTAGTATATCAGTTTCCAATGAGCAGTTCTTC | CASSISVSNEQFF
- | - | TRBJ2-1 | TRBV12-3/TRBV12-4 | TGTGCCAGCAGTTTGGTAGGGCGGGCTGAGCAGTTCTTC | CASSLVGRAEQFF
- | - | TRBJ1-2 | TRBV12-3/TRBV12-4 | TGTGCCAGCACTTCGGGAAGTGAGGGCTACACCTTC | CASTSGSEGYTF
- | TRBD1 | TRBJ1-2 | TRBV5-1 | TGCGCCAGCAGCTTCGGGCCACAGGGGGGGAACGGTGGCTACACCTTC | CASSFGPQGGNGGYTF
- | TRBD1 | TRBJ2-3 | TRBV9 | TGTGCCAGCAGCGTTTCCTCAGGGACAGGCACCACAGATACGCAGTATTTT | CASSVSSGTGTTDTQYF
once | - | TRBJ1-2 | TRBV5-6 | TGTGCCAGCAGTCACAACGAGCAGGGATCGGACTATGGCTACACCTTC | CASSHNEQGSDYGYTF